One and the same sample provided the 27 T cell receptor beta chains below, sequenced in a study of naive and memory T cell subsets (dated by TCRdb to about 2017). The library was built by means of UMI-ligation and nested PCR. The instrument given in TCRdb is Illumina MiSeq. To cover both TRBC1 and TRBC2, the beta constant-region primer consisted of an equimolar mix of two oligonucleotides. The public reads were reprocessed in TCRdb via fastp at Q25 and MiXCR, keeping in-frame beta chains. CDR3 protein sequences are deduplicated, and each keeps its most common genes and DNA. The sample table records around 160,000 distinct CDR3 sequences; 15% to 20% of these occur just once. Together, the top ten hold approximately 0.13% of the sample. Sequencing was done on a sample of naive CD4+ T cells from blood. Interpreted using the paper, the cell subset or site label stands for: naive T cells, CD45RA high CD27+. Every receptor here comes from a human donor in good health.

The chain uses TRBV28 and TRBJ1-2, with a weak D call TRBD1 (5 bases). The V and J ends lost 7 bases and 2 bases respectively, with 11 bases between them. The CDR3 spans 13 residues. Germline CDR1 reads MDHEN; CDR2 reads SYDVKM. The DNA of the CDR3 is TGTGCCAGCATGGTGGACATAAACTATGGCTACACCTTC. It specifies CASMVDINYGYTF.

The sample holds a few counts of this clonotype. The rearrangement links TRBV10-2 to TRBJ2-3; 8 positions agree with TRBD2. The V and J ends lost 5 bases and 6 bases, in that order; junction bases with no gene match: 7. The CDR3 extends over 14 amino acids. The V gene's germline CDR1 is WSHSY and CDR2 SAAADI. Here the CDR3 DNA reads TGCGCCAGCAGTTTGAGCGGGAGTCCCGATACGCAGTATTTT. It specifies CASSLSGSPDTQYF.

The V call is TRBV24-1, the J call TRBJ2-3, with D perhaps given as TRBD1 or TRBD2 (5 bases each). CDR3 length equals 13 residues. Germline V gives CDR1 KGHDR, CDR2 SFDVKD. V lost 12 bases to trimming and J lost 3 bases, with 15 bases between them. In DNA, the CDR3 is TGTGCCGCAAGGGACCGGCATACAGATACGCAGTATTTT. Protein: CAARDRHTDTQYF.

V and J are TRBV5-1 and TRBJ2-7; D possibly corresponds to TRBD1 (6 bases). Per the germline V gene, CDR1 is SGHRS and CDR2 is YFSETQ. Trimming took 4 bases from V and 1 from J, leaving 12 bases between them. The CDR3 extends over 14 amino acids. This chain's CDR3 is CASSQGPESYEQYF. Here the CDR3 DNA reads TGCGCCAGCAGCCAGGGGCCCGAATCCTACGAGCAGTACTTC. Complete variable domain (other parts from reference TRBV5-1 and TRBJ2-7): KAGVTQTPRYLIKTRGQQVTLSCSPISGHRSVSWYQQTPGQGLQFLFEYFSETQRNKGNFPGRFSGRQFSNSRSEMNVSTLELGDSALYLCASSQGPESYEQYFGPGTRLTVT.

This clonotype was seen a handful of times. V gene TRBV5-4 combines with J gene TRBJ2-7; 9 bases align to TRBD2. The CDR3 contains 16 residues. Germline V gene sequence: CDR1 SGHNT, CDR2 YYREEE (reference sequence). Trimming removed 4 bases from V and 5 bases from J; junction bases left unmatched: 13. CDR3 region: CASSELRREGLDEQYF. DNA for the CDR3: TGTGCCAGCAGCGAACTGCGGCGGGAGGGCCTGGACGAGCAGTACTTC.

The chain links TRBV6-5 to TRBJ2-5; D may match TRBD1 or TRBD2 (5 bases each). The V end was cut by 7 bases, the J end by 3 bases, with 18 bases between. Germline V gene lookup returns CDR1 MNHEY and CDR2 SVGAGI. This CDR3 has 15 amino acids. CDR3 nucleotide sequence: TGTGCCAGCAACGGGGACCATTTACGAAAAGAGACCCAGTACTTC. Translation: CASNGDHLRKETQYF.

This clonotype came up a few times. This sequence joins TRBV7-9 and TRBJ1-6; D uncertain. The germline V gene encodes CDR1 SEHNR and CDR2 FQNEAQ (reference sequence). CDR3 length: 18 residues. V was clipped by 2 bases and J by 0 bases, with 14 bases between them. CDR3 sequence: CASSLLSAPSSYNSPLHF. The DNA of the CDR3 is TGTGCCAGCAGCTTACTCTCGGCCCCGAGCTCCTATAATTCACCCCTCCACTTT.

This clonotype was seen only a few times. The chain joins TRBV14 to TRBJ2-3; 11 bases are a match to TRBD2. Per the germline V gene, CDR1 is SGHDN and CDR2 is FVKESK. With 1 base clipped from V and 2 bases from J, the junction kept 11 bases outside the gene matches. The CDR3 covers 19 residues. CDR3 sequence (DNA): TGTGCCAGCAGCCAAGTATTGACTAGCGGGAACGTCTTCACAGATACGCAGTATTTT. Its translation: CASSQVLTSGNVFTDTQYF.

The genes are TRBV19 and TRBJ1-2; D is unresolved. Trimming took off 5 bases at V and 2 bases at J, with 9 bases between the two ends. The germline V gene encodes CDR1 LNHDA and CDR2 SQIVND (reference sequence). This CDR3 has 13 residues. The CDR3 region has the DNA TGTGCCAGTAGTGCGTGGGAGAACTATGGCTACACCTTC. Translation gives CASSAWENYGYTF.

This clonotype was detected only a few times. The V and J genes are TRBV5-1 and TRBJ2-3, with no clear D. The CDR3 spans 14 residues. Trimming pared 3 bases from V and 3 bases from J, leaving 11 bases between. CDR1 is SGHRS and CDR2 is YFSETQ in the germline V gene. CDR3 bases: TGCGCCAGCAGCTCGGAAAGGGTGACAGATACGCAGTATTTT. This gives the protein CASSSERVTDTQYF.

This clonotype was detected only a few times. The chain's CDR3 is CASRGTSGSFQYF. The CDR3 bases are TGTGCCAGCAGAGGGACTAGCGGGAGCTTTCAGTACTTC. The V and J genes are TRBV7-9 and TRBJ2-7, with TRBD2 identical over 14 bases. This CDR3 is built from 13 residues. The V and J ends lost 6 bases and 10 bases, in that order; junction bases with no gene match: 5. Germline loops: CDR1 SEHNR, CDR2 FQNEAQ (reference sequence). Variable domain in full (rest from reference TRBV7-9 and TRBJ2-7): DTGVSQNPRHKITKRGQNVTFRCDPISEHNRLYWYRQTLGQGPEFLTYFQNEAQLEKSRLLSDRFSAERPKGSFSTLEIQRTEQGDSAMYLCASRGTSGSFQYFGPGTRLTVT.

This clonotype was counted between two and nine times. The rearrangement joins TRBV12-3 or TRBV12-4 to TRBJ2-5; 9 nucleotides match TRBD1. This CDR3 is built from 15 residues. The V gene end was trimmed by 5 bases and the J gene end by 7 bases; junction bases not matched to a gene: 11. This chain's CDR3 is CASSLTGTGFATQYF. CDR3 nucleotides: TGTGCCAGCAGTCTAACCGGGACAGGGTTTGCGACCCAGTACTTC.

The CDR3 region has the DNA TGCGCCAGCAGCCAGCGGTCGGGGACCTACGAGCAGTACTTC. As protein: CASSQRSGTYEQYF. V and J are TRBV4-1 and TRBJ2-7; tentative D call: TRBD2 (5 bases). CDR3 length equals 14 residues. V lost 3 bases and J lost 2, with 11 bases in between. The germline CDR1 and CDR2 sequences are MGHRA and YSYEKL.

The chain joins TRBV4-2 to TRBJ2-5; 7 bases are a match to TRBD2. The CDR3 covers 14 residues. V shed 0 bases, J shed 2 bases, and the junction held 0 bases outside the gene matches. Germline lookup yields CDR1 LGHNA and CDR2 YNFKEQ. The CDR3 bases are TGTGCCAGCAGCCAAGAGGGACTACAAGAGACCCAGTACTTC. This translates into CASSQEGLQETQYF.

Only a few counts were recorded for this clonotype. The V and J genes are TRBV12-3 or TRBV12-4 and TRBJ2-7; 10 bases align to TRBD1. CDR3 length: 16 amino acids. V trimming: 5 bases; J trimming: 4 bases; junction bases outside the gene matches: 11. The CDR3 DNA follows: TGTGCCAGCAGTGAGGCGTGGGGACAGGGGCGTTACGAGCAGTACTTC. Its translation is CASSEAWGQGRYEQYF.

This clonotype came up a few times. The chain joins TRBV5-1 to TRBJ2-5, with unresolved D. Trimming removed 4 bases at V and 13 bases at J, with 20 bases between. Germline CDR1 reads SGHRS; CDR2 reads YFSETQ. The CDR3 consists of 13 residues. The CDR3 DNA sequence: TGCGCCAGCAGCCTCACGACTCCTCAGGCCCCGTACTTC. Protein sequence: CASSLTTPQAPYF.

Only a few counts were recorded for this clonotype. The chain uses TRBV12-3 or TRBV12-4 and TRBJ1-2, with D hard to call. V was trimmed by 7 bases and J by 5 bases, leaving 11 bases between them. The CDR3 is made up of 12 amino acids. The CDR3 coding sequence is TGTGCCAGCACTCCCCCTCGATATGGCTACACCTTC. Encoded protein: CASTPPRYGYTF.

This clonotype has more than one count but fewer than ten. This chain uses TRBV27 with TRBJ2-1, with TRBD1 matching 9 bases. J gave up 6 bases and V 7 bases, and 13 bases lay outside the gene matches. Germline lookup yields CDR1 MNHEY and CDR2 SMNVEV (reference sequence). The CDR3 is 16 amino acids. The CDR3 region has the DNA TGTGCCAGCAAACAACTCGGGACAGGGAGTGGCAATGAGCAGTTCTTC. It specifies CASKQLGTGSGNEQFF.

This chain joins TRBV6-5 and TRBJ1-2; 8 bases match TRBD1. J gave up 8 bases and V 5 bases, and 4 bases lay outside the gene matches. The CDR3 spans 12 residues. Germline lookup yields CDR1 MNHEY and CDR2 SVGAGI. CDR3: CASSPGTGGYTF. DNA of the CDR3: TGTGCCAGCAGTCCTGGGACAGGAGGCTACACCTTC.

The J gene is TRBJ2-1, the V gene TRBV20-1, with 9 bases fitting TRBD2. CDR1 is DFQATT and CDR2 is SNEGSKA in the germline V gene (reference sequence). The CDR3 is 14 amino acids. Germline trimming cut 6 bases from V and 3 bases from J; bases unmatched to any gene: 6. The CDR3 DNA is TGCAGTGCCCCCCGAGCGGGAGGCTACAATGAGCAGTTCTTC. Residues: CSAPRAGGYNEQFF.

The chain joins TRBV12-3 or TRBV12-4 to TRBJ1-4; 7 positions match TRBD1. J was trimmed by 3 bases and V by 1 base; bases with no gene match: 2. The CDR3 is made up of 15 amino acids. The CDR3 DNA sequence: TGTGCCAGCAGTTTAGGGGGGACAGCTAATGAAAAACTGTTTTTT. It translates to CASSLGGTANEKLFF.

The V and J genes are TRBV12-3 or TRBV12-4 and TRBJ2-2, with D possibly TRBD1 on 6 matching bases. Between the trimmed V and J ends, which lost 7 bases and 5 bases, there was a span of 11 bases. The CDR3 length is 13 residues. The CDR3 bases are TGTGCCAGCAACAGGGCTTCGACCGGGGAGCTGTTTTTT. Translating gives CASNRASTGELFF.

CDR3 sequence: CASSLNGGSSETQYF. CDR3 DNA: TGCGCCAGCAGCTTGAATGGCGGGAGCAGTGAGACCCAGTACTTC. The J gene is TRBJ2-5, the V gene TRBV5-1; 7 bases map to TRBD2. J lost 5 bases, V lost 1 base, and 8 bases had no gene match. From germline, CDR1 is SGHRS and CDR2 YFSETQ. The CDR3 consists of 15 residues.

The chain links TRBV7-6 to TRBJ2-1; D possibly corresponds to TRBD2 (6 bases). CDR1 is SGHVS and CDR2 is FNYEAQ in the germline V gene. Trimming removed 3 bases at V and 4 bases at J, with 13 bases between. The CDR3 extends over 15 amino acids. CDR3 protein: CASSLGTPQYNEQFF. The CDR3 coding sequence is TGTGCCAGCAGCTTGGGGACTCCCCAATACAATGAGCAGTTCTTC.

V usage is TRBV18 and J usage is TRBJ2-2, with no clear D. Deletions cut 6 bases from V and 6 bases from J, with 14 bases between. The CDR3 sequence is 14 residues long. The germline gives CDR1 KGHSH, CDR2 LQKENI. The DNA of the CDR3 is TGTGCCAGCTCTATATACGAATCGGCCGGGGAGCTGTTTTTT. This sequence encodes CASSIYESAGELFF. The full variable domain, in which reference TRBV18 and TRBJ2-2 provide the parts outside the CDR3, is NAGVMQNPRHLVRRRGQEARLRCSPMKGHSHVYWYRQLPEEGLKFMVYLQKENIIDESGMPKERFSAEFPKEGPSILRIQQVVRGDSAAYFCASSIYESAGELFFGEGSRLTVL.

The chain combines TRBV30 with TRBJ1-5, with a possible D match to TRBD1 (6 bases). The V and J ends lost 2 bases and 3 bases respectively, with 11 bases between them. The CDR3 has 14 amino acids. Germline values: CDR1 GTSNPN, CDR2 SVGIG (reference sequence). CDR3 protein: CAWSPDRDNQPQHF. The CDR3 DNA follows: TGTGCCTGGAGTCCGGACAGAGACAATCAGCCCCAGCATTTT.

The chain joins TRBV10-3 to TRBJ1-1; D is unresolved. The length of the CDR3 is 16 residues. V was cut by 5 bases and J by 0 bases, with 16 bases left in between. CDR1 and CDR2 (germline): ENHRY, SYGVKD. In DNA, the CDR3 is TGTGCCATCAGTACGAGCCCGGCTCTTTTGAACACTGAAGCTTTCTTT. Its protein product is CAISTSPALLNTEAFF.